These T cell receptor beta chains were read from a single sample in a study of T cells in Graves' hyperthyroidism and ophthalmopathy. MiXCR, applied by TCRdb to the multiplex PCR reads, yields one record per CDR3 protein. The repertoire holds 96,000 or so distinct CDR3 sequences, roughly 49% seen once, with 27% in the top ten. The specimen sequenced was blood. Receptors were obtained from a woman between 35 and 50 years old with Graves' hyperthyroidism. Both conserved end residues are part of each CDR3. D genes are given only for firm matches. Only part of the rows carry a size: once, few, many, or a class if the clone is expanded.

J: TRBJ2-7
size: NA
V: TRBV29-1
D: NA
CDR3: CTAIGESSYEQYF
DNA: TGCACCGCGATTGGAGAAAGCTCCTACGAGCAGTACTTC

J: TRBJ2-5
size: many
V: TRBV2
D: NA
CDR3: CASGGEWYGKETQYF
DNA: TGTGCCAGCGGTGGGGAGTGGTACGGAAAAGAGACCCAGTACTTC

J: TRBJ2-7
size: NA
V: TRBV2
D: NA
CDR3: CASSVSAEGRFDEQYF
DNA: TGTGCCAGCAGTGTCTCTGCAGAGGGGCGCTTCGACGAGCAGTACTTC

J: TRBJ1-3
size: NA
V: TRBV7-8
D: NA
CDR3: CASSRGRQSEGNTIYF
DNA: TGTGCCAGCAGCAGAGGACGACAGTCCGAAGGAAACACCATATATTTT

J: TRBJ1-5
size: NA
V: TRBV7-2
D: NA
CDR3: CASSGEDEQYFGPGNQPQHF
DNA: NA

J: TRBJ2-6
size: many
V: TRBV29-1
D: NA
CDR3: CSSVGAAGANVLTF
DNA: TGCAGCTCCGTAGGGGCCGCTGGGGCCAACGTCCTGACTTTC

J: TRBJ2-7
size: many
V: TRBV4-3
D: NA
CDR3: CASSATWGGHSIRYEQYF
DNA: TGCGCCAGCAGCGCTACCTGGGGTGGACATAGTATACGATACGAGCAGTACTTC

J: TRBJ1-3
size: NA
V: TRBV10-3
D: NA
CDR3: CASSYTGISGNTIYF
DNA: TGTGCCAGCAGTTATACCGGGATCTCTGGAAACACCATATATTTT

J: TRBJ2-3
size: NA
V: TRBV7-2
D: TRBD2
CDR3: CASSLKLAGGPSNTQYF
DNA: TGTGCCAGCAGCCTAAAACTAGCGGGAGGTCCCTCGAATACGCAGTATTTT

J: TRBJ1-1
size: NA
V: TRBV15
D: NA
CDR3: CATSSVAPGDTEAFF
DNA: TGTGCCACCAGCAGCGTAGCTCCGGGAGACACTGAAGCTTTCTTT

J: TRBJ1-1
size: many
V: TRBV20-1
D: NA
CDR3: CSARPTGSPEAFF
DNA: TGCAGTGCTAGGCCCACGGGGAGCCCTGAAGCTTTCTTT

J: TRBJ2-7
size: NA
V: TRBV7-3
D: TRBD2
CDR3: CASSHTSGRRYEQYF
DNA: TGTGCCAGCAGCCACACTAGCGGGAGGCGGTACGAGCAGTACTTC

J: TRBJ1-2
size: NA
V: TRBV24-1
D: TRBD1
CDR3: CARVKDRGAGSYTF
DNA: TGTGCTAGAGTGAAGGACAGGGGGGCGGGTAGCTACACCTTC

J: TRBJ1-5
size: once
V: TRBV20-1
D: NA
CDR3: CSASGEGGADQPQHF
DNA: TGCAGTGCTAGCGGGGAGGGAGGGGCGGATCAGCCCCAGCATTTT

J: TRBJ2-7
size: NA
V: TRBV7-9
D: NA
CDR3: CASSLTCEQCF
DNA: TGTGCCAGCAGCTTGACCTGCGAGCAGTGCTTC

J: TRBJ2-5
size: many
V: TRBV5-1
D: NA
CDR3: CASSLAPSSQETQYF
DNA: TGCGCCAGCAGCTTGGCCCCCAGCTCTCAAGAGACCCAGTACTTC

J: TRBJ1-2
size: many
V: TRBV9
D: NA
CDR3: CASSVETAYGYTF
DNA: TGTGCCAGCAGCGTAGAGACAGCCTATGGCTACACCTTC

J: TRBJ1-1
size: many
V: TRBV20-1
D: TRBD1
CDR3: CSAPGQGAAEAFF
DNA: TGCAGTGCTCCGGGACAGGGGGCGGCTGAAGCTTTCTTT

J: TRBJ1-2
size: many
V: TRBV7-2
D: TRBD1
CDR3: CASSPGTDYGYTF
DNA: TGTGCCAGCAGCCCTGGGACAGATTATGGCTACACCTTC

J: TRBJ2-6
size: NA
V: TRBV10-3
D: NA
CDR3: CAISDGANVLTF
DNA: TGTGCCATCAGCGATGGGGCCAACGTCCTGACTTTC

J: TRBJ1-1
size: NA
V: TRBV7-3
D: NA
CDR3: CASSRGGNTGAFF
DNA: TGTGCCAGCAGTCGAGGGGGGAACACTGGAGCTTTCTTT

J: TRBJ1-2
size: few
V: TRBV29-1
D: NA
CDR3: CSAAGGNYGYTF
DNA: TGCAGCGCCGCGGGAGGGAACTATGGCTACACCTTC

J: TRBJ1-3
size: NA
V: TRBV13
D: TRBD1
CDR3: CASSVEQGATGLNTIYF
DNA: TGTGCCAGCAGCGTCGAACAGGGGGCGACTGGCTTAAACACCATATATTTT

J: TRBJ1-1
size: once
V: TRBV9
D: NA
CDR3: CASGVVWGSEAFF
DNA: TGCGCCAGCGGCGTAGTTTGGGGGTCAGAAGCTTTCTTT

J: TRBJ2-5
size: NA
V: TRBV20-1
D: NA
CDR3: CSARAGVVETQYF
DNA: TGCAGTGCTAGAGCGGGAGTCGTGGAGACCCAGTACTTC

J: TRBJ1-6
size: medium-sized
V: TRBV7-9
D: NA
CDR3: CASSLEGGSNSPLHF
DNA: TGTGCCAGCAGCTTAGAGGGGGGGAGCAATTCACCCCTCCACTTT

J: TRBJ1-2
size: NA
V: TRBV10-3
D: NA
CDR3: CAISGLRGGNYGYTF
DNA: TGTGCCATCAGTGGACTCAGGGGAGGGAACTATGGCTACACCTTC

J: TRBJ2-7
size: NA
V: TRBV29-1
D: TRBD2
CDR3: CSVEGHRDSGSSYEQYF
DNA: TGCAGCGTCGAAGGTCATCGGGATAGCGGGAGCTCCTACGAGCAGTACTTC

J: TRBJ2-5
size: few
V: TRBV25-1
D: NA
CDR3: CAGRETQYF
DNA: TGTGCCGGCAGGGAGACCCAGTACTTC

J: TRBJ2-5
size: many
V: TRBV7-2
D: TRBD2
CDR3: CASSSGGLAGSQETQYF
DNA: TGTGCCAGCAGCTCAGGGGGACTAGCGGGGAGCCAAGAGACCCAGTACTTC

J: TRBJ2-5
size: many
V: TRBV15
D: TRBD2
CDR3: CATSKRGSRETQYF
DNA: TGTGCCACCAGCAAGCGCGGGAGTCGAGAGACCCAGTACTTC

J: TRBJ2-1
size: many
V: TRBV7-9
D: NA
CDR3: CASSLSTTEQFF
DNA: TGTGCCAGCAGCTTATCGACTACTGAGCAGTTCTTC

J: TRBJ2-5
size: NA
V: TRBV7-6
D: TRBD2
CDR3: CASSLPGGPQETQYF
DNA: TGTGCCAGCAGCTTACCGGGAGGGCCCCAAGAGACCCAGTACTTC